Sequencing of this T cell receptor (beta chain) was carried out in a study of T cell clones after liver transplantation. Notes on the study in general: Donor-reactive sequences fell more than third party-reactive ones, suggesting partial deletion.

As regards this clone: Its antigen is unknown.

Generated by immunoSEQ multiplex PCR, the TCRdb table keeps only in-frame clones and is missing some. The sample contains about 80,000 clones, 82% of which appear only once. This TCR was recovered from a human patient who received a liver transplant. These T cells may partly come from the graft donor. The source was CD4+ T cells from blood, collected about 46 months after liver transplant.

As DNA, the CDR3 is TGCGCCAGCAGTCCGGGACAGGGGCTCACCAGCTATGGCTACACCTTC. As protein: CASSPGQGLTSYGYTF. The chain links TRBV5-1 to TRBJ1-2, with 10 bases matching TRBD1. The CDR3 has 16 amino acids. From germline, CDR1 is SGHRS and CDR2 YFSETQ. The ends lost 5 bases at V and 4 bases at J; junction bases unmatched: 11.